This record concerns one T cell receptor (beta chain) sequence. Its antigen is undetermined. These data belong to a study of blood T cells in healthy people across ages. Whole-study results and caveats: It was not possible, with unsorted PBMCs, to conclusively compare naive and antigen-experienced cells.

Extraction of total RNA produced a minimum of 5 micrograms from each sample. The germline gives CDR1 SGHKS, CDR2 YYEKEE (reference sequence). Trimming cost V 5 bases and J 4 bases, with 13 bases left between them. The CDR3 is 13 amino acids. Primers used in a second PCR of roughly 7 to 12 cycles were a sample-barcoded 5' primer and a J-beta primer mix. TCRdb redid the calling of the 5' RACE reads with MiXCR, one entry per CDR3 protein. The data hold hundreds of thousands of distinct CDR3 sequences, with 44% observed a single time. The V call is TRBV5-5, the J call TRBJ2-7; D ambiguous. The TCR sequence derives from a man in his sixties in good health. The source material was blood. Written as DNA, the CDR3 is TGTGCCAGCAGGTCAACGCCGCTTTACGAGCAGTACTTC. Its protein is CASRSTPLYEQYF.